This T cell receptor beta chain stems from a study of HIV-infected patients and healthy controls. TCRdb used MiXCR to reprocess the 5' RACE reads, holding one entry per CDR3 protein. Of almost 65,000 distinct CDR3 sequences in the sample, approximately 21% were seen once. This clonotype was seen a few times. Material for sequencing was CD4+ T cells from blood. This clonotype originated in a human donor in good health.

The DNA for the CDR3 is TGTGCCAGCAGCTTAGGGGCTGGGACGGGGGGCGGGCAGCCCCAGCATTTT. It is translated as CASSLGAGTGGGQPQHF. The gene calls are TRBV7-8 and TRBJ1-5; D might be TRBD1 (6 bases). The CDR3 extends over 17 amino acids. The germline V gene encodes CDR1 SGHVS and CDR2 FQNEAQ. V shed 1 base and J shed 7 bases, with 20 bases lying between them. The whole variable domain, filled in from reference TRBV7-8 and TRBJ1-5, reads GAGVSQSPRYKVAKRGQDVALRCDPISGHVSLFWYQQALGQGPEFLTYFQNEAQLDKSGLPSDRFFAERPEGSVSTLKIQRTQQEDSAVYLCASSLGAGTGGGQPQHFGDGTRLSIL.